These T cell receptor beta chains were read from a single sample in a study of cytomegalovirus exposure and HLA in healthy donors. Method: immunoSEQ multiplex PCR; TCRdb's copy keeps in-frame clones and lacks some. The sample has some 63,000 clones; under 90% are singletons. The sequencing sample was made of PBMCs. Receptors originate from a woman aged 40 to 55 in good health and CMV-seronegative. The CDR3 runs from the conserved cysteine through the conserved F or W. The D gene is left open where the match is weak. The size field is filled for only some rows; it gives once, few, many or a size class.

CDR3 DNA | CDR3 protein | D gene | V gene | clone size | J gene
TGTGCCAGCTCTCAGGGACAGGGGTGGACAGATACGCAGTATTTT | CASSQGQGWTDTQYF | TRBD1 | TRBV18 | once | TRBJ2-3
TGTGCCAGTACCACAACTACTTATCAGCCCCAGCATTTT | CASTTTTYQPQHF | NA | TRBV19 | NA | TRBJ1-5
TGCGCCAGCAGCCAAGAGGGAGGACTAGCGGCAAATGAGCAGTTCTTC | CASSQEGGLAANEQFF | TRBD2 | TRBV4-1 | few | TRBJ2-1
TGTGCCAGCACGGTGGGTCAGGGGGCGAATGAGCAGTTCTTC | CASTVGQGANEQFF | TRBD1 | TRBV7-8 | NA | TRBJ2-1
TGTGCCAGCAGTTCTCACAGGGGGATATACGAGCAGTACTTC | CASSSHRGIYEQYF | TRBD1 | TRBV6-5 | few | TRBJ2-7
TGTGCCAGCTCACCCGGGACTCCATACCCTAATGAGCAGTTCTTC | CASSPGTPYPNEQFF | NA | TRBV18 | few | TRBJ2-1
TGCGCCAGCAGTGATCTGGGGAAGCGGGAGGACGTGAATGAGCAGTTCTTC | CASSDLGKREDVNEQFF | TRBD2 | TRBV10-1 | NA | TRBJ2-1
TGTGCCAGCAGCTTTGGCGGGACTGTCTACAATGAGCAGTTCTTC | CASSFGGTVYNEQFF | NA | TRBV5-4 | NA | TRBJ2-1
TGTGCCAGCAGTGTGGCTAGCGGGACAGATACGCAGTATTTT | CASSVASGTDTQYF | TRBD2 | TRBV6-1 | NA | TRBJ2-3
TGTGCCAGCACCACTCCAACTAGTCCCAGCTCCTACAATGAGCAGTTCTTC | CASTTPTSPSSYNEQFF | NA | TRBV27 | NA | TRBJ2-1
TGCGCCAGCAGCTCACGAGGACAGGGTGATCAGCCCCAGCATTTT | CASSSRGQGDQPQHF | TRBD1 | TRBV10-2 | NA | TRBJ1-5
TGTGCCAGCAGCGAGACTAGCGGGAGGAGAAATGAGCAGTTCTTC | CASSETSGRRNEQFF | TRBD2 | TRBV6-4 | once | TRBJ2-1
TGTGCCAGCAGTTGGTCGGTAAATCAGCCCCAGCATTTT | CASSWSVNQPQHF | NA | TRBV6-5 | NA | TRBJ1-5
TGCGCCAGCAAAAGCACCGGGACACCATTCTATGGCTACACCTTC | CASKSTGTPFYGYTF | NA | TRBV5-1 | once | TRBJ1-2
TGTGCCAGCAGTTTATCCTCCCCCGTTGGCCAGCCCCAGCATTTT | CASSLSSPVGQPQHF | NA | TRBV27 | NA | TRBJ1-5
TGTGCCAGCAGCGTAGACCCGGAGTCGTTCAATGAGCAGTTCTTC | CASSVDPESFNEQFF | NA | TRBV9 | NA | TRBJ2-1
TGTGCCAGTGTGCGGGGAATGGCGAACACCGGGGAGCTGTTTTTT | CASVRGMANTGELFF | NA | TRBV19 | NA | TRBJ2-2
TGTGCCAGCCGACAGTCCGGGACAGGGGTCCACGAGCAGTACTTC | CASRQSGTGVHEQYF | TRBD1 | TRBV28 | NA | TRBJ2-7
TGCGCCAGCAGCCCGGTGTCGGGACTAGCGAACTACGAGCAGTACTTC | CASSPVSGLANYEQYF | TRBD2 | TRBV5-1 | NA | TRBJ2-7
TGTGCCAGCAGTTACCTCAGCGGGGCGGGGGGGAATGAGCAGTTCTTC | CASSYLSGAGGNEQFF | TRBD2 | TRBV6-5 | NA | TRBJ2-1
TGCGCCAGCAGCTTGGAACTAACCGGCTACAATGAGCAGTTCTTC | CASSLELTGYNEQFF | NA | TRBV5-1 | NA | TRBJ2-1
TGTGCCAGCAGCTCCACCGGAGGAGCTTTCTTT | CASSSTGGAFF | NA | TRBV5-8 | NA | TRBJ1-1
TGTGCCAGCAGCTGGCCGACTAGCGGGAGCGACACCGGGGAGCTGTTTTTT | CASSWPTSGSDTGELFF | TRBD2 | TRBV7-9 | NA | TRBJ2-2
TGTGCCAGCAGCTTGGGTGGACTAGCGGGAGAGATCAATGAGCAGTTCTTC | CASSLGGLAGEINEQFF | TRBD2 | TRBV7-9 | NA | TRBJ2-1
TGTGCCAGCAGCTTAGATGTCTGGGAGGGCCGGGGGGAGACCCAGTACTTC | CASSLDVWEGRGETQYF | TRBD2 | TRBV11-2 | few | TRBJ2-5
TGTGCCAGCAGTTACTCGTGGGGGGATGAGCAGTTCTTC | CASSYSWGDEQFF | NA | TRBV6-5 | NA | TRBJ2-1
TGTGCCATTGGGGCCGACACAGTGGCGGATACGCAGTATTTT | CAIGADTVADTQYF | NA | TRBV6-6 | few | TRBJ2-3
TGTGCCAGCAGGGGCGTATTAGATACGCAGTATTTT | CASRGVLDTQYF | NA | TRBV28 | NA | TRBJ2-3
TGTGCCAGCAGCGTGACAATGGACAGATTGAACACTGAAGCTTTCTTT | CASSVTMDRLNTEAFF | NA | TRBV6-6 | once | TRBJ1-1
TGCGCCAGCAGCCAAGATCGTACTGGGGTAGGGAGTGACCAGTACTTC | CASSQDRTGVGSDQYF | NA | TRBV4-3 | once | TRBJ2-5
TGTGCCAGCAGCGTAGGGACTAGCGGACCAATCTACGAGCAGTACTTC | CASSVGTSGPIYEQYF | TRBD2 | TRBV9 | NA | TRBJ2-7
TGTGCCAGCAGACGGACAGGAAGATATGGCTACACCTTC | CASRRTGRYGYTF | TRBD1 | TRBV28 | NA | TRBJ1-2
TGTGCCAGCAGCGTCCTCCAGGGCGGCACTGAAGCTTTCTTT | CASSVLQGGTEAFF | NA | TRBV6-5 | NA | TRBJ1-1
TGTGCCAGCAGGAAGACAGGGGGCACTGAAGCTTTCTTT | CASRKTGGTEAFF | TRBD1 | TRBV6-5 | NA | TRBJ1-1
TGTGCCAGTAGTCCGGGGACTACCTTCTCTGGGGCCAACGTCCTGACTTTC | CASSPGTTFSGANVLTF | TRBD2 | TRBV19 | NA | TRBJ2-6
TGCGCCAGCAGCTTGGCCGAGGGTGCGTACGAGCAGTACTTC | CASSLAEGAYEQYF | NA | TRBV5-1 | NA | TRBJ2-7
TGTGCCTGGAGTCGAGTAGCGGGAGGTCGACGTGAGCAGTTCTTC | CAWSRVAGGRREQFF | TRBD2 | TRBV30 | NA | TRBJ2-1
TGTGCCAGCAGTTTGGGGGAGGGCTACGAGCAGTACTTC | CASSLGEGYEQYF | TRBD2 | TRBV6-6 | NA | TRBJ2-7
TGTGCCAGCAGCTCTAGTGGGTACGAGCAGTACTTC | CASSSSGYEQYF | NA | TRBV11-2 | NA | TRBJ2-7
TGTGCCAGCAGTTTATTTGGGACAGGCTCCTACGAGCAGTACTTC | CASSLFGTGSYEQYF | TRBD1 | TRBV28 | NA | TRBJ2-7
TGTGCCAGCAGCTTAGCGGGAGGACACAATGAGCAGTTCTTC | CASSLAGGHNEQFF | NA | TRBV7-6 | NA | TRBJ2-1
TGTGCCAGCTCACCGAGCGACCTTCAAGAGACCCAGTACTTC | CASSPSDLQETQYF | NA | TRBV18 | NA | TRBJ2-5
TGTGCCAGCAGCCTAAGCAGGGACACTGAAGCTTTCTTT | CASSLSRDTEAFF | NA | TRBV14 | NA | TRBJ1-1
TGTGCCACCGAGGGGGTGGCAGATACGCAGTATTTT | CATEGVADTQYF | NA | TRBV2 | once | TRBJ2-3
TGTGCCAGCAGCCCGACAGGGTTCAGCAATCAGCCCCAGCATTTT | CASSPTGFSNQPQHF | TRBD1 | TRBV7-9 | NA | TRBJ1-5
TGTGCCAGTAGTATATATGGCGGGAGCTCCTACAATGAGCAGTTCTTC | CASSIYGGSSYNEQFF | TRBD2 | TRBV19 | NA | TRBJ2-1